Detailed here is one TCR beta chain. The data were obtained in a study of blood T cell repertoires in COVID-19. Study context: Specimens from acute and convalescent COVID-19 originated in the United States, Italy and Spain. Nucleic acid was either cDNA or gDNA, and it came from T cells, B-cell-depleted T cells, or PBMCs.

Per germline, CDR1 DFQATT and CDR2 SNEGSKA (reference sequence). The CDR3 sequence is 18 residues long. After removal of 3 bases from V and 4 bases from J, the junction contained 15 bases not matched to a gene. The Seattle patients joined while their infection was active and were tracked longitudinally afterward. Clones were read by immunoSEQ multiplex PCR, and TCRdb kept only the in-frame ones, dropping some. The data show about 230,000 clones, under 90% seen once. The sample comprised peripheral blood. V usage is TRBV20-1 and J usage is TRBJ1-1; TRBD1 agrees at 12 bases. The TCR originated in a man aged 50-60 years with COVID-19, enrolled during active disease. The CDR3 loop is CSASPFGTGGGLGTEAFF. The DNA for the CDR3 is TGCAGTGCTAGTCCGTTTGGGACAGGGGGCGGGTTGGGCACTGAAGCTTTCTTT.